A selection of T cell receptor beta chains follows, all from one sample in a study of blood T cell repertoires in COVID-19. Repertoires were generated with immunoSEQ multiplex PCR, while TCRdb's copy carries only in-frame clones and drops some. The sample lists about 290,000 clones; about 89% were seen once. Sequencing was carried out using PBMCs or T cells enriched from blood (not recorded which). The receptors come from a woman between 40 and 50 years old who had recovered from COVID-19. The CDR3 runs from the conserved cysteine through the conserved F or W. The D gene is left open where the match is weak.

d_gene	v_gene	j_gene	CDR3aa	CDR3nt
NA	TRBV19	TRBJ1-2	CASSTSRNAGMEGYTF	TGTGCCAGTAGTACATCGCGAAACGCAGGGATGGAGGGCTACACCTTC
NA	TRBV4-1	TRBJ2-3	CASSQDLGPGGDTQYF	TGCGCCAGCAGCCAAGATCTAGGACCCGGGGGAGATACGCAGTATTTT
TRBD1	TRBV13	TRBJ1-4	CASSSLDRGNEKLFF	TGTGCCAGCAGCTCCCTGGACAGGGGGAATGAAAAACTGTTTTTT
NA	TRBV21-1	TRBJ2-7	CASSIKEGGSGYEQYF	TGTGCCAGCAGCATAAAGGAGGGCGGCAGCGGGTACGAGCAGTACTTC
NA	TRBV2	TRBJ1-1	CASRKDSVNTEAFF	TGTGCCAGCAGGAAGGACAGTGTCAACACTGAAGCTTTCTTT
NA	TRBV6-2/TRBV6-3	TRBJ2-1	CASSSKPGTHNEQFF	TGTGCCAGCAGTTCCAAGCCGGGAACACACAATGAGCAGTTCTTC
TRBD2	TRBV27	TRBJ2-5	CASSTYREGLETQYF	TGTGCCAGCAGTACTTATCGGGAGGGTCTAGAGACCCAGTACTTC
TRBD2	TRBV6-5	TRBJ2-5	CASKKGLAGETQYF	TGTGCCAGCAAAAAGGGACTAGCGGGAGAGACCCAGTACTTC
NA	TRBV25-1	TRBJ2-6	CASIDGTSGANVLTF	TGTGCCAGCATCGACGGGACATCTGGGGCCAACGTCCTGACTTTC
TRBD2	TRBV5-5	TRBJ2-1	CASSLAAGLAGYEQFF	TGTGCCAGCAGCTTGGCGGCAGGACTAGCGGGATATGAGCAGTTCTTC
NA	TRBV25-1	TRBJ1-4	CASSEHRTAEKLFF	TGTGCCAGCAGTGAACATAGGACAGCGGAAAAACTGTTTTTT
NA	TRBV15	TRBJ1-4	CATSSWGGRGEKLFF	TGTGCCACCAGCAGTTGGGGGGGACGTGGGGAAAAACTGTTTTTT
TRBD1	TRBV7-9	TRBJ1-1	CASSLTGVGTEAFF	TGTGCCAGCAGCCTAACAGGGGTTGGCACTGAAGCTTTCTTT
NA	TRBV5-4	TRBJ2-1	CASSSQKNNNEQFF	TGTGCCAGCAGCTCCCAGAAGAACAACAATGAGCAGTTCTTC
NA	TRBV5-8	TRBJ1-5	CASSLAGAGGQPQHF	TGTGCCAGCAGCTTGGCAGGGGCGGGGGGTCAGCCCCAGCATTTT
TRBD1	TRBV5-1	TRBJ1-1	CASSLGTGQGGTEAFF	TGCGCCAGCAGCTTGGGAACAGGACAGGGTGGCACTGAAGCTTTCTTT
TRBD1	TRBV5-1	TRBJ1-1	CASSSGQAGTEAFF	TGCGCCAGCAGCTCCGGACAGGCGGGCACTGAAGCTTTCTTT
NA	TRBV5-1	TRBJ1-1	CASTLGHKTNTEAFF	TGCGCCAGCACCCTTGGACACAAGACTAACACTGAAGCTTTCTTT